This T cell receptor (beta chain) was sequenced in a study of cytomegalovirus exposure and HLA in healthy donors. Overall study results and limits: Some TCR beta chains (more than 150 of them) were listed as cytomegalovirus-associated. Under in vitro conditions, a few CMV-associated chains were confirmed as specific for CMV antigens.

The CDR3 extends over 17 amino acids. Trimming at V came to 7 bases and at J to 3 bases, leaving 13 bases not matched to a gene. From germline, CDR1 is SGHVS and CDR2 FQNEAQ. Comment on this clone: Antigen specificity is unknown.

The method was immunoSEQ multiplex PCR; TCRdb's version includes in-frame clones alone and lacks a portion of them. The sample has 95,000 to 120,000 clones; about 85% are singletons. This chain joins TRBV7-8 and TRBJ2-3; TRBD2 matches at 10 bases. This receptor was taken from a woman aged 18-29 years in good health and CMV-seronegative. Sequencing was done on a sample of PBMCs. The CDR3 region is CASTPRGLARTTDTQYF. CDR3 in DNA: TGTGCCAGCACTCCTCGGGGACTAGCGCGTACGACAGATACGCAGTATTTT.